This TCR beta chain was recovered during a study of quantifying T cell responses using KT2 cells. Looking at the study overall: cDNA was made from DNase-treated RNA using alpha and beta constant primers. Regarding the study as a whole: At about one KT2 cell per 100,000 PBMC, KT2 sequences were still detected. Counts of KT2 alpha and beta sequences rose linearly with the number of KT2 cells added.

The sample is PBMC spiked with counted cells of clone KT2. Different KT2-to-PBMC ratios were created with a constant PBMC count. V lost 3 bases, J lost 4 bases, and 12 bases lay in between. Per germline, CDR1 MGHRA and CDR2 YSYEKL. The CDR3 runs 14 residues. Each cDNA got a UMI-containing oligo ligated at its 3' end. First-round PCR used roughly 4 cycles and beta primers RC1.1 and RC1.2 covering TRBC1 and TRBC2. TCRdb re-called the UMI-ligation and nested PCR reads with MiXCR, one entry per CDR3 protein. The sample lists more than 55,000 distinct CDR3 sequences; 12% were seen once. This clonotype was counted at least ten times. Its specificity is not known.

This rearrangement joins TRBV4-1 to TRBJ1-1; the D gene is possibly TRBD1 (6 bases). This clonotype was obtained from a human donor. Material for sequencing was PBMCs spiked with cells of the T cell clone KT2. Here the CDR3 reads CASSQATGFTEAFF. The CDR3 bases are TGCGCCAGCAGCCAGGCCACAGGGTTCACTGAAGCTTTCTTT.